This T cell receptor (beta chain) was recovered during a study of shared clonotypes between healthy human individuals. Study-wide background: Per-donor plates numbered three CD4 naive, three CD4 memory, two CD8 naive and one CD8 memory. Notes on the study in general: The study drew on few donors, limiting represented genetic and exposure-history diversity.

CDR1 is SGHVS, CDR2 FNYEAQ, per germline. Trimming cost V 5 bases and J 5 bases; bases outside gene matches: 9. The CDR3 is 16 residues long. Some clones are missing from TCRdb's copy, which holds only in-frame ones; the method was immunoSEQ multiplex PCR. The repertoire has roughly 2.5 million clones, around 94% of them found once; the top ten carry about 0.13%. About this clone itself: Its antigen is still unknown.

The rearrangement joins TRBV7-6 to TRBJ1-4; 9 bases map to TRBD1. Sequencing was done on a sample of naive CD4+ T cells sorted from blood. Noted subset: CD45RA+ positively selected. This TCR derives from a man between 18 and 35 years old in good health. The CDR3 is CASSLQSGTGNEKLFF. The CDR3 region has the DNA TGTGCCAGCAGCCTTCAGTCCGGGACAGGGAATGAAAAACTGTTTTTT.